This TCR beta chain was sequenced for a study of PD-1 blockade in mismatch repair-deficient tumors. Germline lookup yields CDR1 LGHNT and CDR2 FRNRAP. Between the trimmed V and J ends, which lost 6 bases and 4 bases, there was a span of 15 bases. The CDR3 totals 14 residues. Generated by immunoSEQ multiplex PCR, the TCRdb table keeps only in-frame clones and is missing some. The sample consists of about 66,000 clones, 70% to 85% of them appearing once. Sequenced here: peripheral blood, sampled 2 weeks after starting pembrolizumab. The V gene is TRBV12-5, the J gene TRBJ2-5; possible D gene TRBD2, 5 bases. The TCR comes from an adult with mismatch repair-deficient cancer. CDR3: CASGDPEGIETQYF. CDR3 DNA: TGTGCTAGTGGGGACCCCGAGGGTATAGAGACCCAGTACTTC.